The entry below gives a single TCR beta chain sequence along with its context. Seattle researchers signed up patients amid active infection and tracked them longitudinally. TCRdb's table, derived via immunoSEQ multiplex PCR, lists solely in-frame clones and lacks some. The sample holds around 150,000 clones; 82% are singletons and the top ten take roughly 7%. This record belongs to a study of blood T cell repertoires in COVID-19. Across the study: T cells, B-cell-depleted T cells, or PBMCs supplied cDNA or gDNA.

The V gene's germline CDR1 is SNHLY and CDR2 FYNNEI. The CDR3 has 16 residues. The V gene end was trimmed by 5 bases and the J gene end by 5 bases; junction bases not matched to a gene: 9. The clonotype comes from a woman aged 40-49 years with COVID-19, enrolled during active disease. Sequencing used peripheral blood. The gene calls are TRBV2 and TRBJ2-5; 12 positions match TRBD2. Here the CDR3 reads CASSYGGLAGGETQYF. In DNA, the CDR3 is TGTGCCAGCAGTTACGGTGGGCTAGCGGGAGGGGAGACCCAGTACTTC.